This T cell receptor (beta chain) was obtained from a study of CD8+CD57+ T cells in acquired aplastic anemia (dated by TCRdb to 2016 to 2019). A note on the overall study: Extracted DNA from sorted CD4+ and CD8+ cells averaged around 3.3 ug, ranging from about 0.18 to 27.4 ug. A CD8+CD57+ expansion meant a frequency higher than the mean frequency seen in healthy subjects. Study-wide conclusions, independent of this receptor: Patients and healthy controls showed no significant difference in CD8+ Simpson's diversity (P=0.060). Some 30 CD8+ CDR3 sequences were shared between patients and controls but appeared highly expressed in patients and within their immunodominant clones.

Flow cytometry had shown CD8+CD57+ cell expansion in the patients selected for sequencing. All patients had severe acquired aplastic anemia diagnosed by International Study of Aplastic Anemia and Agranulocytosis and Camitta criteria. At the time blood was sampled, none of the patients had received any therapy. In this study, sorted CD4+ and CD8+ T cells from the blood of healthy subjects and of severe aplastic anemia patients had their TCR repertoires deep-sequenced. Patients were enrolled under clinicaltrials.gov protocols 00001620, 01623167, 00001397, 00071045, 00081523 and 00961064 in the USA. Ficoll-Paque density gradient centrifugation was used to isolate peripheral blood mononuclear cells. CD4+ and CD8+ T cells were sorted by FACS or magnetic beads before DNA extraction. Genomic DNA was used as template for profiling of TCR beta VDJ combinations and CDR3 sequences. An Illumina HiSeq 2000 was the platform used for TCR repertoire sequencing. Per the authors' processing: Repertoire assessment relied on Simpson's diversity index, CDR3 size and DJ length profiles, and TRBV/TRBJ rearrangement plots. The most abundant DNA sequence in the deep sequencing data was taken as the immunodominant clone. CDR3 amino acid sequences were checked for sharing across subjects and were also compared against the VDJdb database and published repertoires. TCRdb reprocessing: public reads trimmed at Q25 with fastp, clones called with MiXCR, in-frame beta chains kept. Records with the same CDR3 protein are collapsed into one entry carrying the most frequent genes and DNA. The V and J calls come from TCRdb's annotation, not from the publication. This sample has around 150,000 distinct CDR3 sequences in its table, and 45% to 55% of those were observed once. Of the sample, more than 30% is held by the ten largest clones.

V lost 6 bases and J lost 4 bases; the stretch between them is 16 bases long. There are 15 amino acids in the CDR3, from cysteine to phenylalanine inclusive. Only the CDR3 DNA is retained, 45 bases long and in frame from the first base. According to the germline V gene, CDR1 reads SNHLY and CDR2 reads FYNNEI. To note about this clonotype: Its binding antigen is unknown. Per-nucleotide qualities are absent, and no much larger clonotype sits a single base away.

Sequencing used sorted CD4+, CD8+, or CD8+CD57+ T cells (not recorded which) from PBMCs. The receptor was derived from a human donor with aplastic anemia. This chain joins TRBV2 to TRBJ1-5, with TRBD1 perhaps the D gene, on 5 matching bases. CDR3 protein: CASSGTPFTNQPQHF. The nucleotides are TGTGCCAGCAGCGGGACTCCCTTCACGAATCAGCCCCAGCATTTT. The full variable domain, with segments outside the CDR3 supplied by the reference TRBV2 and TRBJ1-5 proteins, appears as EPEVTQTPSHQVTQMGQEVILRCVPISNHLYFYWYRQILGQKVEFLVSFYNNEISEKSEIFDDQFSVERPDGSNFTLKIRSTKLEDSAMYFCASSGTPFTNQPQHFGDGTRLSIL.